One and the same sample provided the 29 T cell receptor beta chains below, sequenced in a study of patients and donors after allogeneic stem cell transplantation. MiXCR was run by TCRdb on the RT-PCR reads, yielding one entry per CDR3 protein. The sample holds over 350,000 distinct CDR3 sequences, more than 15% seen once. The sample was blood, either unsorted or a sorted T cell fraction (not recorded which). Receptor source: a human donor who was either an allogeneic HSCT recipient or a stem cell or donor lymphocyte infusion donor (not recorded which). It is not recorded whose cells these are; they may come from a transplant donor.

The DNA for the CDR3 is TGTGCCAGCAGACCAGGGGGGGACTACGAGCAGTACTTC. As protein: CASRPGGDYEQYF. This chain uses TRBV6-1 with TRBJ2-7; D might be TRBD1 or TRBD2, each matching 7 bases. V lost 6 bases, J lost 3 bases, and 12 bases lay in between. Germline lookup yields CDR1 MNHNS and CDR2 SASEGT. CDR3 length equals 13 residues.

This clonotype was observed many times. V gene TRBV4-3 combines with J gene TRBJ1-1, with no clear D. The CDR3 extends over 14 amino acids. V was trimmed by 1 base and J by 1 base, leaving 7 bases between them. The germline V gene has CDR1 LGHNA and CDR2 YSLEER. The CDR3 DNA reads as TGCGCCAGCAGCCAAGGTTCCTGGAACACTGAAGCTTTCTTT. Its protein product is CASSQGSWNTEAFF.

The rearrangement links TRBV9 to TRBJ2-6, with D uncertain. Trimming took 4 bases from V and 1 from J, leaving 9 bases between them. The CDR3 covers 15 residues. The germline CDR1 and CDR2 sequences are SGDLS and YYNGEE. The CDR3, as DNA: TGTGCCAGCAGCCCCCGCCCGTCTGGGGCCAACGTCCTGACTTTC. It specifies CASSPRPSGANVLTF. Combining the CDR3 with reference TRBV9 and TRBJ2-6 gives the whole variable domain DSGVTQTPKHLITATGQRVTLRCSPRSGDLSVYWYQQSLDQGLQFLIQYYNGEERAKGNILERFSAQQFPDLHSELNLSSLELGDSALYFCASSPRPSGANVLTFGAGSRLTVL.

In this sample, this clonotype turned up many times. The chain is built from TRBV29-1 and TRBJ1-2; maybe TRBD1 (6 bases). Per germline, CDR1 SQVTM and CDR2 ANQGSEA. Deletions cut 7 bases from V and 4 bases from J, with 13 bases between. This CDR3 has 12 amino acids. The CDR3: CSAAGTTYGYTF. The DNA for the CDR3 is TGCAGCGCCGCCGGGACAACCTATGGCTACACCTTC.

The chain employs TRBV4-1 and TRBJ2-1; TRBD2 is a possible D gene (6 bases). With 5 bases removed from V and 0 bases from J, the gap between germline ends came to 14 bases. Germline CDR1 is MGHRA and CDR2 is YSYEKL. CDR3 length: 16 amino acids. CDR3 nucleotides: TGCGCCAGCAGCGGAAAGGACGGGAGCTCCTACAATGAGCAGTTCTTC. This encodes CASSGKDGSSYNEQFF.

This rearrangement joins TRBV29-1 to TRBJ1-1, with 8 positions matching TRBD1. Germline lookup yields CDR1 SQVTM and CDR2 ANQGSEA. Trimming at V came to 6 bases and at J to 0 bases, leaving 3 bases not matched to a gene. CDR3 length: 13 residues. CDR3 nucleotides: TGCAGCGTAACAGGGGGGATGAACACTGAAGCTTTCTTT. Translating it yields CSVTGGMNTEAFF. The full variable domain, completed using reference TRBV29-1 and TRBJ1-1, is SAVISQKPSRDICQRGTSLTIQCQVDSQVTMMFWYRQQPGQSLTLIATANQGSEATYESGFVIDKFPISRPNLTFSTLTVSNMSPEDSSIYLCSVTGGMNTEAFFGQGTRLTVV.

This clonotype was found a few times. The chain carries TRBV12-3 or TRBV12-4 and TRBJ2-7; no firm D call. This CDR3 region has 15 residues. The V end was cut by 5 bases, the J end by 3 bases, with 17 bases between. The CDR3 DNA is TGTGCCAGCAGTCCCGGTGGAACCAATATCTACGAGCAGTACTTC. This gives the protein CASSPGGTNIYEQYF.

This clonotype occurred many times. The genes are TRBV29-1 and TRBJ2-1, with D unclear. Trimming shortened V by 6 bases and J by 6 bases, and 21 bases separated the two germline ends. This CDR3 has 15 residues. CDR1 is SQVTM and CDR2 is ANQGSEA in the germline V gene. CDR3 sequence reads: CSVLDFTLGVNEQFF. CDR3 DNA sequence: TGCAGCGTCTTAGACTTTACCCTAGGCGTCAATGAGCAGTTCTTC.

The chain couples TRBV29-1 to TRBJ2-2, with D uncertain. V gave up 3 bases and J gave up 7 bases, with 18 bases separating them. Germline lookup yields CDR1 SQVTM and CDR2 ANQGSEA. This CDR3 spans 15 amino acids. The CDR3, as DNA: TGCAGCGTTGAGGTACAGATTTTTGGAAACGGGGAGCTGTTTTTT. Protein sequence: CSVEVQIFGNGELFF.

This clonotype was found many times. The conserved final phenylalanine or tryptophan is absent from the CDR3, which likely points to a read error. No DNA is shown, since the ends of the CDR3 on it are uncertain; the CDR3 is the one TCRdb lists. The chain carries TRBV7-9 and TRBJ2-7; the tabulated D call, TRBD1, remains unverified against the DNA. Germline V gene data show CDR1 as SEHNR and CDR2 as FQNEAQ (reference sequence). Both ends counted, the CDR3 spans 14 residues. This chain's CDR3 is CASSLIRDRRPSHL.

The rearrangement links TRBV2 to TRBJ1-1; 7 positions match TRBD1. In germline, CDR1 is SNHLY, CDR2 FYNNEI. The CDR3 runs to 12 residues. Germline trimming cut 6 bases from V and 7 bases from J; bases unmatched to any gene: 5. The CDR3 coding sequence is TGTGCCAGCAGGGGGGGACAGTTTGAAGCTTTCTTT. Its protein is CASRGGQFEAFF. Full variable domain (remainder filled in from reference TRBV2 and TRBJ1-1): EPEVTQTPSHQVTQMGQEVILRCVPISNHLYFYWYRQILGQKVEFLVSFYNNEISEKSEIFDDQFSVERPDGSNFTLKIRSTKLEDSAMYFCASRGGQFEAFFGQGTRLTVV.

The chain couples TRBV5-1 to TRBJ2-7, with 11 bases aligning to TRBD2. The CDR3 totals 14 residues. The ends lost 4 bases at V and 4 bases at J; junction bases unmatched: 4. The germline V gene has CDR1 SGHRS and CDR2 YFSETQ. CDR3 loop: CASSLTSGIYEQYF. DNA for the CDR3: TGCGCCAGCAGCCTGACTAGCGGGATATACGAGCAGTACTTC.

This clonotype came up a few times. The rearrangement uses TRBV19 and TRBJ1-1; 8 bases match TRBD1. This CDR3 is built from 15 residues. Trimming took 4 bases from V and 7 from J; bases not matched to a gene: 11. Germline V lookup: CDR1 LNHDA, CDR2 SQIVND (reference sequence). The CDR3 DNA follows: TGTGCCAGTAGTACTCTCCGGACAGGGAGGAATGAAGCTTTCTTT. Translated, it gives CASSTLRTGRNEAFF.

The chain uses TRBV19 and TRBJ1-5, with TRBD1 identical over 7 bases. V was clipped by 6 bases and J by 8 bases; unmatched bases: 10. The CDR3 spans 14 residues. Germline CDR1 is LNHDA and CDR2 is SQIVND (reference sequence). The CDR3 coding sequence is TGTGCCAGTAGCCTCTACGGGACAGAAGAGCCCCAGCATTTT. Translation: CASSLYGTEEPQHF.

V gene TRBV7-3 combines with J gene TRBJ2-5; D is tentatively TRBD1 or TRBD2 (5 bases each). Per the germline V gene, CDR1 is SGHTA and CDR2 is FQGTGA. The CDR3 has 13 residues. Trimming stripped 6 bases from V and 4 bases from J, with 12 bases between. DNA for the CDR3: TGTGCCAGCAGTCGGGGCCTGGGAGAGACCCAGTACTTC. This codes for CASSRGLGETQYF.

A few counts support this clonotype. The chain combines TRBV7-9 with TRBJ2-6, with 9 bases that match TRBD1. After removal of 6 bases from V and 3 bases from J, the junction contained 9 bases not matched to a gene. Germline-derived CDR1 and CDR2 are SEHNR and FQNEAQ (reference sequence). This CDR3 spans 17 amino acids. The CDR3 DNA is TGTGCCAGCAGGTTTGACAGGGGGATCGTTGGGGCCAACGTCCTGACTTTC. Protein product: CASRFDRGIVGANVLTF. The full variable domain, with the rest looked up from reference TRBV7-9 and TRBJ2-6, is DTGVSQNPRHKITKRGQNVTFRCDPISEHNRLYWYRQTLGQGPEFLTYFQNEAQLEKSRLLSDRFSAERPKGSFSTLEIQRTEQGDSAMYLCASRFDRGIVGANVLTFGAGSRLTVL.

This clonotype was seen many times. The V call is TRBV7-3, the J call TRBJ2-7, with 12 positions matching TRBD1. This CDR3 is built from 15 residues. Germline V gene data show CDR1 as SGHTA and CDR2 as FQGTGA. J gave up 6 bases and V 0 bases, and 3 bases lay outside the gene matches. CDR3 region: CASSLTGQGASEQYF. The CDR3 DNA sequence: TGTGCCAGCAGCTTAACGGGACAGGGGGCATCCGAGCAGTACTTC.

This clonotype appeared a few times. This CDR3 is CSADRNTGELFF. For the CDR3, the DNA is TGCAGTGCGGACAGGAACACCGGGGAGCTGTTTTTT. The J gene is TRBJ2-2, the V gene TRBV20-1; D possibly corresponds to TRBD1 (6 bases). This CDR3 contains 12 residues. V lost 6 bases and J lost 1, with 6 bases in between. Germline V gene lookup returns CDR1 DFQATT and CDR2 SNEGSKA (reference sequence).

This clonotype was counted at least ten times. The rearrangement links TRBV12-3 or TRBV12-4 to TRBJ2-2; 8 nucleotides line up with TRBD2. V trimming: 1 base; J trimming: 6 bases; junction bases outside the gene matches: 4. The CDR3 is made up of 15 amino acids. CDR3 loop: CASSLEAGAPGELFF. For the CDR3, the DNA is TGTGCCAGCAGTTTAGAAGCGGGAGCCCCCGGGGAGCTGTTTTTT.

This clonotype occurred a few times. The rearrangement joins TRBV3-1 to TRBJ2-1; D call uncertain. Germline lookup yields CDR1 LGHDT and CDR2 YNNKEL (reference sequence). CDR3 length: 17 residues. Trimming left V 4 bases short and J 3 bases short, with 19 bases between. The CDR3: CASSPNHGMKVYNEQFF. The CDR3, as DNA: TGTGCCAGCAGCCCTAACCATGGAATGAAGGTCTACAATGAGCAGTTCTTC.

The chain joins TRBV27 to TRBJ1-4, with D perhaps matching TRBD1 (5 bases). Trimming pared 5 bases from V and 8 bases from J, leaving 18 bases between. The CDR3 runs 15 residues. Germline assignment: CDR1 MNHEY and CDR2 SMNVEV (reference sequence). The chain's CDR3 is CASSLAALEGEKLFF. The CDR3 nucleotides read TGTGCCAGCAGTCTTGCGGCTCTCGAGGGGGAAAAACTGTTTTTT.

This clonotype has just a few counts. This chain links TRBV6-2 or TRBV6-3 with TRBJ2-3; 10 positions match TRBD2. After removal of 8 bases from V and 2 bases from J, the junction contained 4 bases not matched to a gene. Per germline, CDR1 MNHEY and CDR2 SVGEGT. CDR3 length: 14 amino acids. CDR3 sequence reads: CASGSGGATDTQYF. The CDR3 region has the DNA TGTGCCAGCGGGAGCGGGGGGGCCACAGATACGCAGTATTTT.

In DNA, the CDR3 is TGTGCCAGCTCACCCCAGAAGCGACAGTATGGCTACACCTTC. This gives the protein CASSPQKRQYGYTF. J is TRBJ1-2 and V is TRBV18; TRBD1 might be the D (5 bases). Germline loops: CDR1 KGHSH, CDR2 LQKENI. Trimming left V 3 bases short and J 5 bases short, with 13 bases between. The CDR3 covers 14 residues.

V gene TRBV28 combines with J gene TRBJ2-1; D may be TRBD1 or TRBD2 (5 bases each). Trimming took 5 bases from V and 3 from J, leaving 17 bases between them. The CDR3 spans 16 residues. Germline V gene lookup returns CDR1 MDHEN and CDR2 SYDVKM. The CDR3 here is CASSPLEGRYYNEQFF. CDR3 DNA: TGTGCCAGCAGTCCACTTGAGGGGCGGTACTACAATGAGCAGTTCTTC. The full variable domain, completed using reference TRBV28 and TRBJ2-1, is DVKVTQSSRYLVKRTGEKVFLECVQDMDHENMFWYRQDPGLGLRLIYFSYDVKMKEKGDIPEGYSVSREKKERFSLILESASTNQTSMYLCASSPLEGRYYNEQFFGPGTRLTVL.

This clonotype showed up just a few times. The chain carries TRBV5-6 and TRBJ1-4; D possibly corresponds to TRBD1 (5 bases). Germline V gives CDR1 SGHDT, CDR2 YYEEEE. Trimming removed 4 bases at V and 4 bases at J, with 14 bases between. The CDR3 loop spans 15 amino acids. CDR3 loop: CASSHPGRRNEKLFF. CDR3 in DNA: TGTGCCAGCAGCCACCCGGGACGGCGTAATGAAAAACTGTTTTTT.

This clonotype was recorded many times. This chain uses TRBV12-3 or TRBV12-4 with TRBJ2-3; D unclear. The CDR3 has 16 amino acids. Trimming stripped 4 bases from V and 2 bases from J, with 16 bases between. DNA for the CDR3: TGTGCCAGCAGTTCGACCCCTCTCCCCCCCACAGATACGCAGTATTTT. Translating gives CASSSTPLPPTDTQYF.

This clonotype has only a few counts. This chain's CDR3 is CASSMGQNTEAFF. For the CDR3, the DNA is TGCGCCAGCAGCATGGGACAGAACACTGAAGCTTTCTTT. The V call is TRBV5-1, the J call TRBJ1-1, with TRBD1 as a possible D gene (6 bases). The CDR3 covers 13 residues. V was pared by 4 bases and J by 1 base, with 8 bases between. Germline CDR1 and CDR2: SGHRS and YFSETQ. Full variable domain (remainder filled in from reference TRBV5-1 and TRBJ1-1): KAGVTQTPRYLIKTRGQQVTLSCSPISGHRSVSWYQQTPGQGLQFLFEYFSETQRNKGNFPGRFSGRQFSNSRSEMNVSTLELGDSALYLCASSMGQNTEAFFGQGTRLTVV.

This clonotype was observed a few times. The V gene is TRBV4-2, the J gene TRBJ1-5; 8 positions match TRBD1. The CDR3 loop spans 17 amino acids. The germline V gene encodes CDR1 LGHNA and CDR2 YNFKEQ. Trimming removed 0 bases from V and 6 bases from J; junction bases left unmatched: 10. The CDR3 DNA reads as TGTGCCAGCAGCCAAGATAATAGTGCAGGGGGCGGTCAGCCCCAGCATTTT. This codes for CASSQDNSAGGGQPQHF.

Only a few counts were recorded for this clonotype. The chain couples TRBV20-1 to TRBJ2-1; TRBD2 matches 16 bases. With 0 bases clipped from V and 9 bases from J, the junction kept 2 bases outside the gene matches. Germline CDR1 DFQATT, CDR2 SNEGSKA (reference sequence). The CDR3 runs 15 residues. CDR3 sequence reads: CSARDGTSGGGEQFF. CDR3 sequence (DNA): TGCAGTGCTAGAGATGGGACTAGCGGGGGGGGTGAGCAGTTCTTC.